A single sample is the source of the 23 T cell receptor beta chains below, sequenced in a study of blood T cell repertoires in COVID-19. Sequenced by immunoSEQ multiplex PCR; TCRdb stores in-frame clones only, minus some. The table includes about 160,000 clones, approximately 82% detected once. The sequencing sample was made of PBMCs or T cells enriched from blood (not recorded which). These receptors were taken from a woman in her fifties or sixties who had recovered from COVID-19.

There are many counts of this clone. The chain has TRBV5-5 and TRBJ2-1, with D possibly being TRBD2 (5 bases). CDR3 length: 15 residues. The V end was cut by 3 bases, the J end by 0 bases, with 10 bases between. Per germline, CDR1 SGHKS and CDR2 YYEKEE (reference sequence). In nucleotides, the CDR3 is TGTGCCAGCAGCTATGGACTGCGCTCCTACAATGAGCAGTTCTTC. Protein product: CASSYGLRSYNEQFF.

This clone was picked up a small number of times. The rearrangement uses TRBV27 and TRBJ1-6, with D tentatively TRBD1 (5 bases). Germline CDR1 reads MNHEY; CDR2 reads SMNVEV (reference sequence). This CDR3 has 15 residues. V lost 6 bases to trimming and J lost 7 bases, with 16 bases between them. As DNA, the CDR3 is TGTGCCAGCAGCCGCGGGGACCGACTAAATTCACCCCTCCACTTT. This codes for CASSRGDRLNSPLHF.

This chain links TRBV12-3 or TRBV12-4 with TRBJ1-4; D remains unclear. V lost 3 bases to trimming and J lost 5 bases, with 7 bases between them. The CDR3 totals 13 residues. The CDR3 here is CASSFGVNEKLFF. In nucleotides, the CDR3 is TGTGCCAGCAGTTTCGGGGTCAATGAAAAACTGTTTTTT.

This rearrangement joins TRBV28 to TRBJ1-1, with 7 bases that match TRBD1. V lost 4 bases and J lost 7; bases outside the gene matches: 9. The CDR3 extends over 14 amino acids. Germline assignment: CDR1 MDHEN and CDR2 SYDVKM. CDR3 region: CASSSLTGQIEAFF. The CDR3 DNA sequence: TGTGCCAGCAGTTCACTGACAGGGCAGATTGAAGCTTTCTTT.

V usage is TRBV19 and J usage is TRBJ1-5, with 9 bases matching TRBD1. CDR3 length equals 13 residues. The V segment lost 9 bases and the J segment 3 bases; nucleotides outside the gene matches: 3. The germline CDR1 and CDR2 sequences are LNHDA and SQIVND (reference sequence). The CDR3 DNA reads TGTGCCAGCGGACAGGGGTACAATCAGCCCCAGCATTTT. Its protein product is CASGQGYNQPQHF.

The chain carries TRBV5-6 and TRBJ2-2; D perhaps matches TRBD2 (6 bases). The CDR3 sequence is 16 residues long. The germline V gene encodes CDR1 SGHDT and CDR2 YYEEEE. The V end lost 0 bases, the J end lost 1 base, and 10 bases lay between the germline ends. CDR3: CASSLALEGNTGELFF. CDR3 bases: TGTGCCAGCAGCTTGGCCCTGGAGGGGAACACCGGGGAGCTGTTTTTT.

V is TRBV5-1 and J is TRBJ1-1, with D tentatively TRBD1 (5 bases). CDR3 length: 15 amino acids. Germline-derived CDR1 and CDR2 are SGHRS and YFSETQ. Trimming shortened V by 1 base and J by 0 bases, and 10 bases separated the two germline ends. CDR3 bases: TGCGCCAGCAGCTTGCTCGACAGCTTGAACACTGAAGCTTTCTTT. It yields the protein CASSLLDSLNTEAFF. The whole variable domain, remainder taken from reference TRBV5-1 and TRBJ1-1, is KAGVTQTPRYLIKTRGQQVTLSCSPISGHRSVSWYQQTPGQGLQFLFEYFSETQRNKGNFPGRFSGRQFSNSRSEMNVSTLELGDSALYLCASSLLDSLNTEAFFGQGTRLTVV.

The chain uses TRBV6-5 and TRBJ1-2; D unresolved. Germline V CDR1 and CDR2: MNHEY, SVGAGI. This CDR3 contains 13 residues. The germline V and J ends were trimmed by 4 bases and 0 bases, with 6 bases remaining between them. The CDR3: CASSSQTNYGYTF. The CDR3 DNA is TGTGCCAGCAGTTCACAGACTAACTATGGCTACACCTTC.

The chain recombines TRBV4-1 with TRBJ2-1; the match to TRBD2 covers 8 bases. In germline, CDR1 is MGHRA, CDR2 YSYEKL. V lost 3 bases, J lost 9 bases, and 13 bases stayed unmatched. The CDR3 is made up of 16 amino acids. CDR3 bases: TGCGCCAGCAGCCATCTACTCGGGTTCGGGGGGGGTGAGCAGTTCTTC. Its protein is CASSHLLGFGGGEQFF.

This chain joins TRBV13 and TRBJ1-1, with a weak D call TRBD1 (6 bases). Germline V CDR1 and CDR2: PRHDT, FYEKMQ (reference sequence). This CDR3 contains 14 residues. The V end lost 0 bases, the J end lost 1 base, and 6 bases lay between the germline ends. This chain's CDR3 is CASSLGDRNTEAFF. The DNA of the CDR3 is TGTGCCAGCAGCTTAGGGGACAGGAACACTGAAGCTTTCTTT.

This sequence joins TRBV14 and TRBJ1-6; 7 bases match TRBD1. The V and J ends lost 2 bases and 6 bases, in that order; junction bases with no gene match: 10. The CDR3 sequence is 17 residues long. The germline gives CDR1 SGHDN, CDR2 FVKESK. The CDR3 protein is CASSQPFGQATNSPLHF. CDR3 nucleotides: TGTGCCAGCAGCCAACCTTTCGGACAGGCAACTAATTCACCCCTCCACTTT. Complete variable domain (other parts from reference TRBV14 and TRBJ1-6): EAGVTQFPSHSVIEKGQTVTLRCDPISGHDNLYWYRRVMGKEIKFLLHFVKESKQDESGMPNNRFLAERTGGTYSTLKVQPAELEDSGVYFCASSQPFGQATNSPLHFGNGTRLTVT.

The chain couples TRBV9 to TRBJ1-4; 7 positions match TRBD1. V was pared by 0 bases and J by 8 bases, with 7 bases of the junction left unmatched. The CDR3 is 15 residues long. Germline V gene sequence: CDR1 SGDLS, CDR2 YYNGEE. The chain's CDR3 is CASSVDRGGEEKLFF. CDR3 sequence (DNA): TGTGCCAGCAGCGTAGACAGGGGAGGTGAGGAAAAACTGTTTTTT.

The rearrangement joins TRBV12-5 to TRBJ1-1; 11 positions match TRBD1. V dropped 0 bases and J dropped 7; count of bases not matched to a gene: 4. Germline-derived CDR1 and CDR2 are LGHNT and FRNRAP. The CDR3 is 15 amino acids. This chain's CDR3 is CASGLVLGQGVEAFF. The DNA for the CDR3 is TGTGCTAGTGGTTTGGTCCTGGGACAGGGGGTTGAAGCTTTCTTT.

The table lists this clone with a count of one. The chain employs TRBV30 and TRBJ1-2, with 12 bases matching TRBD1. Germline loops: CDR1 GTSNPN, CDR2 SVGIG (reference sequence). The V segment lost 2 bases and the J segment 4 bases; nucleotides outside the gene matches: 5. There are 15 residues in the CDR3. CDR3 residues: CAWSTGTGGAYGYTF. The CDR3 region has the DNA TGTGCCTGGAGTACAGGGACAGGGGGCGCCTATGGCTACACCTTC.

The chain carries TRBV24-1 and TRBJ2-5, with D perhaps TRBD1 (5 bases). The V end lost 0 bases, the J end lost 1 base, and 11 bases lay between the germline ends. The CDR3 runs 16 residues. From germline, CDR1 is KGHDR and CDR2 SFDVKD. CDR3 nucleotides: TGTGCCACCAGTGATTTGGTCTGGGGCAGCCAAGAGACCCAGTACTTC. This translates into CATSDLVWGSQETQYF.

The rearrangement links TRBV11-1 to TRBJ1-1; possibly TRBD1 for D (6 bases). The CDR3 contains 13 residues. In germline, CDR1 is SGHAT, CDR2 FQDESV (reference sequence). V lost 1 base to trimming and J lost 6 bases, with 9 bases between them. This CDR3 reads CASSLGRQAEAFF. CDR3 in DNA: TGTGCCAGCAGCTTAGGTCGACAGGCTGAAGCTTTCTTT.

This chain joins TRBV6-6 and TRBJ2-5; TRBD2 matches 10 bases. Per germline, CDR1 MNHNY and CDR2 SVGAGI (reference sequence). With 6 bases clipped from V and 2 bases from J, the junction kept 3 bases outside the gene matches. The CDR3 spans 14 residues. CDR3 sequence reads: CASSRTSGQETQYF. The CDR3 coding sequence is TGTGCCAGCAGCCGGACTAGCGGACAAGAGACCCAGTACTTC.

This chain connects TRBV10-3 to TRBJ1-1; no clear D. The CDR3 runs to 17 residues. Germline assignment: CDR1 ENHRY and CDR2 SYGVKD. Trimming removed 5 bases from V and 0 bases from J, with 19 bases in between. For the CDR3, the DNA is TGTGCCATCAGTTCCGGTTCGTCTACCGAATTGAACACTGAAGCTTTCTTT. It encodes CAISSGSSTELNTEAFF.

The rearrangement joins TRBV28 to TRBJ1-5; D perhaps matches TRBD1 (5 bases). V lost 1 base, J lost 4 bases, and 17 bases lay in between. The CDR3 spans 17 residues. CDR1 is MDHEN and CDR2 is SYDVKM in the germline V gene. The CDR3 nucleotides read TGTGCCAGCAGTTTATATCCCGTTGGACGGACAAATCAGCCCCAGCATTTT. Translating gives CASSLYPVGRTNQPQHF.

V gene TRBV20-1 combines with J gene TRBJ2-1, with 11 bases aligning to TRBD1. Germline CDR1 is DFQATT and CDR2 is SNEGSKA (reference sequence). The CDR3 extends over 16 amino acids. Losses at the gene ends were 3 bases for V and 4 bases for J; bases not matched to a gene: 8. CDR3: CSASGDRGALYNEQFF. The CDR3 DNA reads as TGCAGTGCTAGTGGGGACAGGGGGGCTCTATACAATGAGCAGTTCTTC.

V gene TRBV30 combines with J gene TRBJ2-5; a weak D match, TRBD2 (6 bases). Germline loops: CDR1 GTSNPN, CDR2 SVGIG (reference sequence). V was pared by 5 bases and J by 5 bases, with 12 bases between. This CDR3 spans 12 amino acids. The CDR3 nucleotides are TGTGCCTGGGGATGGAGGGCCGAGACCCAGTACTTC. Its protein is CAWGWRAETQYF.

The chain recombines TRBV7-2 with TRBJ1-2; D perhaps matches TRBD1 (5 bases). The CDR3 extends over 13 amino acids. Germline CDR1 SGHTA, CDR2 FQGNSA. Trimming shortened V by 1 base and J by 4 bases, and 7 bases separated the two germline ends. The CDR3 spells CASSLVDSYGYTF. The DNA for the CDR3 is TGTGCCAGCAGCTTAGTTGACAGCTATGGCTACACCTTC. The full variable domain, with the rest looked up from reference TRBV7-2 and TRBJ1-2, is GAGVSQSPSNKVTEKGKDVELRCDPISGHTALYWYRQSLGQGLEFLIYFQGNSAPDKSGLPSDRFSAERTGGSVSTLTIQRTQQEDSAVYLCASSLVDSYGYTFGSGTRLTVV.

The chain couples TRBV19 to TRBJ2-5, with 10 bases that match TRBD2. The CDR3 sequence is 13 residues long. V shed 4 bases, J shed 6 bases, and the junction held 2 bases outside the gene matches. Germline CDR1 reads LNHDA; CDR2 reads SQIVND (reference sequence). CDR3 in DNA: TGTGCCAGTAGTACGGGACTAGCGAAGACCCAGTACTTC. Encoded protein: CASSTGLAKTQYF.